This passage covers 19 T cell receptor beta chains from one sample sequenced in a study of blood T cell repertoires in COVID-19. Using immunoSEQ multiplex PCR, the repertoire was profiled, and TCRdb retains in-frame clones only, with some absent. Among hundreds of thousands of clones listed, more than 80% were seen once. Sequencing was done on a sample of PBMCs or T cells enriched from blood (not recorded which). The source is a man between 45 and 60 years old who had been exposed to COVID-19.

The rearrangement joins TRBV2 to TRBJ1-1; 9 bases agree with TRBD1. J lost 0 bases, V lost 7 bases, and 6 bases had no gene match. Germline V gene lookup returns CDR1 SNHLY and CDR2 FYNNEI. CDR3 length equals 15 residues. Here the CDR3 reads CASIRQGGVNTEAFF. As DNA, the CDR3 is TGTGCCAGCATAAGACAGGGGGGAGTGAACACTGAAGCTTTCTTT.

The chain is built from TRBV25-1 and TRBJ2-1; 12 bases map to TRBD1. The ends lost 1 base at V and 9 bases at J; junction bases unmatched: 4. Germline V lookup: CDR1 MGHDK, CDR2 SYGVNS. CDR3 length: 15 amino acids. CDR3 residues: CASSESGQGASEQFF. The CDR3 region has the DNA TGTGCCAGCAGTGAATCGGGACAGGGGGCGAGTGAGCAGTTCTTC.

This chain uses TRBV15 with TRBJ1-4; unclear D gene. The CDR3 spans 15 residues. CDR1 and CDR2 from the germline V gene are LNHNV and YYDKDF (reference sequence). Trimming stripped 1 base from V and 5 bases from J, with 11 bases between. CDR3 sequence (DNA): TGTGCCACCAGCAGAGTAGGAGGCAACAATGAAAAACTGTTTTTT. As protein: CATSRVGGNNEKLFF.

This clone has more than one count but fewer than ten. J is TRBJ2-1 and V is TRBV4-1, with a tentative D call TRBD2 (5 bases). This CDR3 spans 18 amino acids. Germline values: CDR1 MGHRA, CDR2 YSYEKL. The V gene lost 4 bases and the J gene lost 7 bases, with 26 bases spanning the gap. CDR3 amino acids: CASSPSRTGIRMGNEQFF. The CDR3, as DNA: TGCGCCAGCAGCCCATCAAGGACGGGAATACGCATGGGGAATGAGCAGTTCTTC.

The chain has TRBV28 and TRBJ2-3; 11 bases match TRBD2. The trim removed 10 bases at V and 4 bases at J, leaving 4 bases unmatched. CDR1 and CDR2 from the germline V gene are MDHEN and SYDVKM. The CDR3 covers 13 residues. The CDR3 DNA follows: TGTGCCAATAGCGGGGGGGCCGCAGATACGCAGTATTTT. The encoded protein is CANSGGAADTQYF.

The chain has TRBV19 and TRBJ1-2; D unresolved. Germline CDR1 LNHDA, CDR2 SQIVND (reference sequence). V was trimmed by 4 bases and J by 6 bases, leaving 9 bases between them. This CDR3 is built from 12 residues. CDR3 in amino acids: CASSKLGNGYTF. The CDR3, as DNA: TGTGCCAGTAGTAAACTAGGGAATGGCTACACCTTC.

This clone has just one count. The CDR3 sequence is CASSETGDYGYTF. Written as DNA, the CDR3 is TGTGCCAGCAGCGAAACAGGCGACTATGGCTACACCTTC. The rearrangement links TRBV28 to TRBJ1-2, with D maybe TRBD1 (5 bases). The CDR3 is made up of 13 amino acids. The ends were cut back, 6 bases at V and 3 bases at J, with 11 bases in the middle. Germline-derived CDR1 and CDR2 are MDHEN and SYDVKM.

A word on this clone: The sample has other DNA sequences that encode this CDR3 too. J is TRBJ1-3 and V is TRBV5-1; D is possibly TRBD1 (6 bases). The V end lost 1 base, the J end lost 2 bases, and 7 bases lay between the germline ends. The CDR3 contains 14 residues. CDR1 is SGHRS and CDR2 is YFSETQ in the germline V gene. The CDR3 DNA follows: TGCGCCAGCAGCTTGCAGGGGACTGGAAACACCATATATTTT. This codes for CASSLQGTGNTIYF.

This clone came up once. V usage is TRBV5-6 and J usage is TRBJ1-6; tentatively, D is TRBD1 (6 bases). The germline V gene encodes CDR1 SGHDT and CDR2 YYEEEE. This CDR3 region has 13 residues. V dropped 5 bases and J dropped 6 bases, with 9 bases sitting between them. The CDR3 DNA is TGTGCCAGCAGGCGGGGGGCTAATTCACCCCTCCACTTT. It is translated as CASRRGANSPLHF.

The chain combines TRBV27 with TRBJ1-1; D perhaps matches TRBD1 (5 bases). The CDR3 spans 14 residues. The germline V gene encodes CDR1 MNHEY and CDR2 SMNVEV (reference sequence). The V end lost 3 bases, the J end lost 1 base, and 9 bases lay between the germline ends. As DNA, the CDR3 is TGTGCCAGCAGTTTTCGGACACAGAACACTGAAGCTTTCTTT. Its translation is CASSFRTQNTEAFF.

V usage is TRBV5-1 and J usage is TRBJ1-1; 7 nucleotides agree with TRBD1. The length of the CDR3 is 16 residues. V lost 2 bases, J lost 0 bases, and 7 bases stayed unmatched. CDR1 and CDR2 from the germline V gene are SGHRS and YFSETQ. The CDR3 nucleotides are TGCGCCAGCAGCTTATCAGACAGGGTAGTGAACACTGAAGCTTTCTTT. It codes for CASSLSDRVVNTEAFF.

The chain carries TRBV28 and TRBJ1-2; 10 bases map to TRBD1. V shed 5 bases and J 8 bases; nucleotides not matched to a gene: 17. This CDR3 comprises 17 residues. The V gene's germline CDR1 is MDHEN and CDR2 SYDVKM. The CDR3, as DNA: TGTGCCAGCAGTCCCGGGGGACAGGGGACGATAACGAGGGGCTACACCTTC. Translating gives CASSPGGQGTITRGYTF.

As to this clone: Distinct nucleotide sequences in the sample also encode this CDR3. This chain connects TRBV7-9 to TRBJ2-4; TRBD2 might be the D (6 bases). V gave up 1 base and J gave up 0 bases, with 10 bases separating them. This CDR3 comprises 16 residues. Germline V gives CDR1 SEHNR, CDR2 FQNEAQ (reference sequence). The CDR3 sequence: CASSLGAGLAKNIQYF. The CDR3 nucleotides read TGTGCCAGCAGCTTAGGCGCGGGATTAGCCAAAAACATTCAGTACTTC.

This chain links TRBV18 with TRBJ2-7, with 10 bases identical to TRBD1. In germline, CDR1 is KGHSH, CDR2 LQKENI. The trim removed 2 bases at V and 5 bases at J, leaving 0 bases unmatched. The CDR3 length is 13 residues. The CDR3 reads CASSPGTGDEQYF. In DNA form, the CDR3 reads TGTGCCAGCTCACCAGGGACAGGGGACGAGCAGTACTTC.

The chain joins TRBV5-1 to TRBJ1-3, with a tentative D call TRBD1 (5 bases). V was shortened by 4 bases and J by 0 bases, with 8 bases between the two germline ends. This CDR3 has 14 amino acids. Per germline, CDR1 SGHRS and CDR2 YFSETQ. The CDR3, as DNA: TGCGCCAGCAGCCCGGGACTCTCTGGAAACACCATATATTTT. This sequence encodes CASSPGLSGNTIYF.

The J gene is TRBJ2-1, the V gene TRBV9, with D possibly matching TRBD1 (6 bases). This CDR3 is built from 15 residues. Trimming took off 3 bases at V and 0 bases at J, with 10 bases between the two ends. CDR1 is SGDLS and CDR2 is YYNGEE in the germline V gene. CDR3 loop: CASSGGRSSYNEQFF. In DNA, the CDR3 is TGTGCCAGCAGCGGGGGGCGGAGCTCCTACAATGAGCAGTTCTTC.

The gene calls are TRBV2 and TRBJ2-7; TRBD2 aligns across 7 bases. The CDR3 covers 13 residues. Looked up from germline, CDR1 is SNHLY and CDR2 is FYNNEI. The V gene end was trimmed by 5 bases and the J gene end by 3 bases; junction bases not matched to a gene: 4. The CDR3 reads CASSLADVYEQYF. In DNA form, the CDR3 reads TGTGCCAGCAGTCTAGCGGATGTCTACGAGCAGTACTTC.

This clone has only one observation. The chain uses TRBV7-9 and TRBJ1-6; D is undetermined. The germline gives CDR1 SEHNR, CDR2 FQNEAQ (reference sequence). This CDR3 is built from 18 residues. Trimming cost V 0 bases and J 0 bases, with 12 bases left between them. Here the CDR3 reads CASSLAPEKSSYNSPLHF. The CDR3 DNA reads TGTGCCAGCAGCTTAGCCCCAGAAAAAAGCTCCTATAATTCACCCCTCCACTTT.

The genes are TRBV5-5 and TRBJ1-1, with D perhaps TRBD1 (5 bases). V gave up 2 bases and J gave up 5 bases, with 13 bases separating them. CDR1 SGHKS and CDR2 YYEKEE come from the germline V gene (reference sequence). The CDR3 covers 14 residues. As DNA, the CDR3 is TGTGCCAGCAGCTTCAGGGAAGTCTGGACTGAAGCTTTCTTT. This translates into CASSFREVWTEAFF.